Listed below are T cell receptor beta chains from one sample, sequenced in a study of blood T cell repertoires in COVID-19. Sequencing used immunoSEQ multiplex PCR; TCRdb keeps in-frame clones, though not all of them. The sample contains about 200,000 clones, roughly 80% of which appear only once. The sample comprised PBMCs or T cells enriched from blood (not recorded which). These receptors all stem from a man aged 40-50 years who had recovered from COVID-19. Each CDR3 is given with its conserved first and last residue. Fields, in order: J gene, V gene, D gene, clone size, CDR3 protein, CDR3 DNA. D genes are given only for firm matches. Where a row states a size, it is once, few, many or the class of an expanded clone; other rows omit it.

J: TRBJ2-5
V: TRBV28
D: NA
size: NA
CDR3: CASSRTIRDDFQETQYF
DNA: TGTGCCAGCAGTCGGACTATTCGGGATGACTTTCAAGAGACCCAGTACTTC

J: TRBJ2-1
V: TRBV4-3
D: TRBD2
size: NA
CDR3: CASSLGGRAYNEQFF
DNA: TGCGCCAGCAGCCTCGGCGGGAGAGCTTACAATGAGCAGTTCTTC

J: TRBJ2-6
V: TRBV6-5
D: NA
size: few
CDR3: CASSPRVVGANVLTF
DNA: TGTGCCAGCAGTCCCCGGGTAGTTGGGGCCAACGTCCTGACTTTC

J: TRBJ1-5
V: TRBV3-1/TRBV3-2
D: NA
size: NA
CDR3: CASSQVDSNQPQHF
DNA: TGTGCCAGCAGCCAAGTGGACAGTAATCAGCCCCAGCATTTT

J: TRBJ1-1
V: TRBV7-2
D: TRBD1
size: NA
CDR3: CASSLAQAGGPEAFF
DNA: TGTGCCAGCAGCTTAGCGCAGGCAGGGGGCCCCGAAGCTTTCTTT

J: TRBJ2-3
V: TRBV6-5
D: NA
size: NA
CDR3: CASKYVGAVEDTQYF
DNA: TGTGCCAGCAAGTATGTGGGAGCAGTTGAAGATACGCAGTATTTT

J: TRBJ1-6
V: TRBV6-4
D: NA
size: NA
CDR3: CASSEQGDNSPLHF
DNA: TGTGCCAGCAGTGAACAGGGAGATAATTCACCCCTCCACTTT

J: TRBJ2-1
V: TRBV11-3
D: TRBD2
size: few
CDR3: CASSPIGSGTHNEQFF
DNA: TGTGCCAGCAGTCCGATTGGTAGCGGGACCCACAATGAGCAGTTCTTC

J: TRBJ2-1
V: TRBV19
D: NA
size: NA
CDR3: CASTESSYNEQFF
DNA: TGTGCCAGTACGGAGAGCTCCTACAATGAGCAGTTCTTC

J: TRBJ2-3
V: TRBV21-1
D: NA
size: NA
CDR3: CASTTGTSVTCTDTQYF
DNA: TGTGCCAGCACCACCGGGACTAGCGTCACGTGCACAGATACGCAGTATTTT

J: TRBJ2-5
V: TRBV12-3/TRBV12-4
D: NA
size: NA
CDR3: CASSLASQETQYF
DNA: TGTGCCAGCAGTTTAGCCAGTCAAGAGACCCAGTACTTC

J: TRBJ2-7
V: TRBV18
D: TRBD2
size: NA
CDR3: CASSRGAGLAYEQYF
DNA: TGTGCCAGCTCACGGGGAGCGGGACTAGCCTACGAGCAGTACTTC

J: TRBJ2-1
V: TRBV7-6
D: TRBD2
size: NA
CDR3: CASSSPPGGVNEQFF
DNA: TGTGCCAGCAGCTCGCCGCCGGGAGGGGTCAATGAGCAGTTCTTC